This T cell receptor (beta chain) was obtained from a study of cytomegalovirus exposure and HLA in healthy donors. Sequenced by immunoSEQ multiplex PCR; TCRdb stores in-frame clones only, minus some. The table lists under 200,000 clones, around nine tenths of them singletons. Broader study findings: Overall, 164 TCR beta chains were annotated as cytomegalovirus-associated.

V shed 4 bases and J 8 bases; nucleotides not matched to a gene: 6. Germline CDR1 reads MNHNS; CDR2 reads SASEGT. This CDR3 is built from 15 residues. In the case of this clone: Its specificity is unknown.

This receptor was identified in a woman in her late teens or twenties in good health and CMV-seropositive. The J gene is TRBJ2-1, the V gene TRBV6-1; 12 bases are shared with TRBD2. The sequenced material came from PBMCs. DNA of the CDR3: TGTGCCAGCAGTGGGACTAGCGGGATCGTCGATGAGCAGTTCTTC. Amino acid sequence: CASSGTSGIVDEQFF.